One sample yielded the 32 T cell receptor beta chains listed below, sequenced in a study of T cell responses to AZD1222 COVID-19 vaccine. The protocol was immunoSEQ multiplex PCR, while the TCRdb copy is restricted to in-frame clones and leaves out a portion. The sample shows roughly 120,000 clones, about 91% of them seen only once. The starting material was peripheral blood, obtained on day 0 of AZD1222 vaccination. The receptors originated from an adult in good health.

CDR3 nucleotide sequence: TGCAGCGTTGCCAGGAGCAAATACGAGCAGTACTTC. Amino acids: CSVARSKYEQYF. The chain employs TRBV29-1 and TRBJ2-7; the D is unclear. The CDR3 runs 12 residues. V lost 4 bases and J 4 bases, leaving 11 bases between the germline ends. Per the germline V gene, CDR1 is SQVTM and CDR2 is ANQGSEA.

The genes are TRBV6-6 and TRBJ1-1; D not resolved. CDR3 size: 14 residues. Trimming shortened V by 4 bases and J by 0 bases, and 9 bases separated the two germline ends. CDR1 is MNHNY and CDR2 is SVGAGI in the germline V gene (reference sequence). The CDR3: CASSSDRMNTEAFF. For the CDR3, the DNA is TGTGCCAGCAGTTCCGACCGAATGAACACTGAAGCTTTCTTT.

The chain carries TRBV27 and TRBJ2-2; D possibly matches TRBD1 or TRBD2 (5 bases each). The ends were cut back, 6 bases at V and 0 bases at J, with 11 bases in the middle. CDR1 and CDR2 from the germline V gene are MNHEY and SMNVEV (reference sequence). The CDR3 spans 15 residues. This chain's CDR3 is CASRRDGANTGELFF. CDR3 nucleotide sequence: TGTGCCAGCAGAAGGGACGGCGCGAACACCGGGGAGCTGTTTTTT.

The rearrangement links TRBV6-5 to TRBJ2-3, with 10 bases identical to TRBD2. With 7 bases clipped from V and 4 bases from J, the junction kept 2 bases outside the gene matches. The germline CDR1 and CDR2 sequences are MNHEY and SVGAGI. CDR3 length equals 13 residues. The CDR3 bases are TGTGCCAGCATGCTAGCGGGAGCAGATACGCAGTATTTT. This gives the protein CASMLAGADTQYF.

The chain links TRBV25-1 to TRBJ1-2; no clear D. There are 14 residues in the CDR3. The V end lost 0 bases, the J end lost 3 bases, and 8 bases lay between the germline ends. The germline gives CDR1 MGHDK, CDR2 SYGVNS. CDR3 protein: CASSEYGSHYGYTF. For the CDR3, the DNA is TGTGCCAGCAGTGAATATGGCAGTCACTATGGCTACACCTTC.

CDR3 sequence (DNA): TGTGCCACTAACAGGGGTACCCAAGAGACCCAGTACTTC. Translating gives CATNRGTQETQYF. V gene TRBV2 combines with J gene TRBJ2-5; TRBD1 matches at 7 bases. J gave up 1 base and V 10 bases, and 6 bases lay outside the gene matches. Per germline, CDR1 SNHLY and CDR2 FYNNEI. CDR3 length: 13 residues.

V is TRBV5-8 and J is TRBJ2-2; D call uncertain. V lost 0 bases and J lost 5, with 5 bases in between. CDR1 is SGHTS, CDR2 YDEGEE, per germline. CDR3 length equals 13 residues. The DNA of the CDR3 is TGTGCCAGCAGCTTGGTTCAAACCGGGGAGCTGTTTTTT. Protein sequence: CASSLVQTGELFF. The complete variable domain, with remaining parts taken from reference TRBV5-8 and TRBJ2-2, reads EAGVTQSPTHLIKTRGQQATLRCSPISGHTSVYWYQQALGLGLQFLLWYDEGEERNRGNFPPRFSGRQFPNYSSELNVNALELEDSALYLCASSLVQTGELFFGEGSRLTVL.

DNA of the CDR3: TGTGCCAGCAGCCAACAGGGTCGAGAGACCCAGTACTTC. It codes for CASSQQGRETQYF. This sequence joins TRBV28 and TRBJ2-5; a possible D gene is TRBD1 (6 bases). Germline V gives CDR1 MDHEN, CDR2 SYDVKM. The V end was cut by 6 bases, the J end by 4 bases, with 12 bases between. The CDR3 has 13 amino acids. The complete variable domain, with remaining parts taken from reference TRBV28 and TRBJ2-5, reads DVKVTQSSRYLVKRTGEKVFLECVQDMDHENMFWYRQDPGLGLRLIYFSYDVKMKEKGDIPEGYSVSREKKERFSLILESASTNQTSMYLCASSQQGRETQYFGPGTRLLVL.

This chain connects TRBV2 to TRBJ2-7; a weak D match, TRBD1 (6 bases). The germline V gene encodes CDR1 SNHLY and CDR2 FYNNEI. V was shortened by 5 bases and J by 0 bases, with 20 bases between the two germline ends. There are 17 residues in the CDR3. CDR3 protein: CASSPGGFAGVSYEQYF. The CDR3 bases are TGTGCCAGCAGTCCTGGGGGCTTCGCAGGGGTCTCCTACGAGCAGTACTTC.

The chain uses TRBV4-2 and TRBJ2-5, with TRBD2 matching 10 bases. Germline V CDR1 and CDR2: LGHNA, YNFKEQ. The CDR3 length is 16 residues. V shed 0 bases, J shed 9 bases, and the junction held 10 bases outside the gene matches. CDR3 in DNA: TGTGCCAGCAGCCAAGATATCCTAGCGGGGGAGGTGTCCCAGTACTTC. The encoded protein is CASSQDILAGEVSQYF.

The genes are TRBV7-9 and TRBJ2-5; D may match TRBD1 or TRBD2 (6 bases each). The length of the CDR3 is 15 residues. Trimming took 5 bases from V and 6 from J, leaving 19 bases between them. The germline gives CDR1 SEHNR, CDR2 FQNEAQ (reference sequence). The CDR3 here is CASSLDRGVGQTQYF. DNA for the CDR3: TGTGCCAGCAGCCTCGATAGGGGGGTCGGACAGACCCAGTACTTC.

The chain combines TRBV7-9 with TRBJ2-1, with 11 bases matching TRBD2. Germline V gives CDR1 SEHNR, CDR2 FQNEAQ (reference sequence). The CDR3 is 14 residues long. The trim removed 4 bases at V and 5 bases at J, leaving 1 base unmatched. The CDR3 region is CASSSGLADNEQFF. The CDR3 DNA is TGTGCCAGCAGCTCGGGACTAGCGGACAATGAGCAGTTCTTC.

This clone was seen once. The chain employs TRBV28 and TRBJ2-5; 12 bases match TRBD2. Germline CDR1 and CDR2: MDHEN and SYDVKM. The CDR3 covers 18 residues. Trimming took 5 bases from V and 5 from J; bases not matched to a gene: 15. The CDR3 bases are TGTGCCAGCAGTCCCTATCACCCTAGCGGGGGGGCGCATGAGACCCAGTACTTC. Amino acid sequence: CASSPYHPSGGAHETQYF.

This chain uses TRBV7-6 with TRBJ2-7, with 9 bases lining up with TRBD2. The germline V gene has CDR1 SGHVS and CDR2 FNYEAQ. This CDR3 is 16 amino acids long. Trimming took 0 bases from V and 3 from J; bases not matched to a gene: 6. CDR3 region: CASSLAGTSSNYEQYF. CDR3 coding DNA: TGTGCCAGCAGCTTAGCGGGGACTAGCAGTAACTACGAGCAGTACTTC.

The CDR3, as DNA: TGCGCCAGCAGCCAATCTAGCAGAGGCTCCTACGAGCAGTACTTC. Translated: CASSQSSRGSYEQYF. The chain combines TRBV4-1 with TRBJ2-7, with D maybe TRBD2 (5 bases). Trimming removed 2 bases at V and 0 bases at J, with 11 bases between. The CDR3 contains 15 residues. CDR1 is MGHRA and CDR2 is YSYEKL in the germline V gene.

This sequence joins TRBV10-3 and TRBJ2-3; TRBD2 aligns across 11 bases. Looked up from germline, CDR1 is ENHRY and CDR2 is SYGVKD. The CDR3 runs 14 residues. With V trimmed by 6 bases and J by 3 bases, 2 bases remained unmatched. This chain's CDR3 is CAIRIAGGTDTQYF. For the CDR3, the DNA is TGTGCCATCAGGATAGCGGGGGGGACAGATACGCAGTATTTT.

Comments on this clone: The sample contains more than one DNA sequence encoding this CDR3. The chain joins TRBV18 to TRBJ2-5; 7 bases match TRBD1. Trimming at V came to 3 bases and at J to 3 bases, leaving 4 bases not matched to a gene. In germline, CDR1 is KGHSH, CDR2 LQKENI. The CDR3 consists of 14 residues. CDR3 residues: CASSPPGTEETQYF. The CDR3 region has the DNA TGTGCCAGCTCACCTCCTGGGACAGAAGAGACCCAGTACTTC.

The genes are TRBV7-2 and TRBJ2-1; D tentatively fits TRBD1 or TRBD2 (5 bases each). The germline CDR1 and CDR2 sequences are SGHTA and FQGNSA. Trimming stripped 6 bases from V and 13 bases from J, with 19 bases between. The CDR3 covers 13 residues. CDR3 DNA sequence: TGTGCCAGCAGTCCGGGACGCGGCTTGAAACAGTTCTTC. It translates to CASSPGRGLKQFF.

V and J are TRBV5-1 and TRBJ1-2, with D perhaps matching TRBD1 (6 bases). The V and J ends lost 5 bases and 8 bases respectively, with 19 bases between them. Germline V gene lookup returns CDR1 SGHRS and CDR2 YFSETQ. This CDR3 has 14 residues. The CDR3 nucleotides are TGCGCCAGCAGTGCTACGACAGGTCGTCTGGGCTACACCTTC. Translating it yields CASSATTGRLGYTF.

The chain employs TRBV6-1 and TRBJ1-3; D ambiguous. The CDR3 is 16 residues long. Germline lookup yields CDR1 MNHNS and CDR2 SASEGT. V dropped 4 bases and J dropped 0 bases, with 13 bases sitting between them. CDR3 sequence reads: CASSVFVMGSGNTIYF. The DNA for the CDR3 is TGTGCCAGCAGTGTTTTTGTCATGGGCTCTGGAAACACCATATATTTT.

The chain combines TRBV4-3 with TRBJ2-5, with 8 positions matching TRBD1. The trim removed 4 bases at V and 5 bases at J, leaving 9 bases unmatched. CDR3 length equals 15 residues. Germline V gene lookup returns CDR1 LGHNA and CDR2 YSLEER. Here the CDR3 reads CASSPTIDRGETQYF. The CDR3 bases are TGCGCCAGCAGCCCCACAATTGACAGGGGCGAGACCCAGTACTTC.

This chain joins TRBV7-3 and TRBJ2-6; tentatively, D is TRBD1 (6 bases). Trimming left V 5 bases short and J 4 bases short, with 18 bases between. The CDR3 consists of 17 residues. Per germline, CDR1 SGHTA and CDR2 FQGTGA. The CDR3 here is CASSQQGFSTGANVLTF. CDR3 DNA: TGTGCCAGCAGCCAACAGGGTTTCTCTACGGGGGCCAACGTCCTGACTTTC.

The genes are TRBV5-1 and TRBJ1-1; 7 bases line up with TRBD1. V was clipped by 4 bases and J by 1 base; unmatched bases: 7. Germline V gene lookup returns CDR1 SGHRS and CDR2 YFSETQ. The CDR3 extends over 15 amino acids. CDR3 nucleotide sequence: TGCGCCAGCAGCACCCTGACAGGGCGGAACACTGAAGCTTTCTTT. This encodes CASSTLTGRNTEAFF.

The CDR3 DNA sequence: TGTGCCACCAGCAGAGATGTTAACGCAGATACGCAGTATTTT. This encodes CATSRDVNADTQYF. The rearrangement links TRBV15 to TRBJ2-3; D gene ambiguous. Trimming shortened V by 0 bases and J by 4 bases, and 8 bases separated the two germline ends. The CDR3 runs 14 residues. Germline lookup yields CDR1 LNHNV and CDR2 YYDKDF (reference sequence).

The J gene is TRBJ1-4, the V gene TRBV28; D uncertain. The CDR3 is 12 amino acids. CDR1 is MDHEN and CDR2 is SYDVKM in the germline V gene. V lost 2 bases and J 6 bases, leaving 4 bases between the germline ends. The CDR3 loop is CASSLSDEKLFF. CDR3 bases: TGTGCCAGCAGTTTAAGCGATGAAAAACTGTTTTTT.

This CDR3 reads CASSLAGVEGYTF. The DNA of the CDR3 is TGTGCCAGCAGCTTAGCCGGGGTAGAGGGCTACACCTTC. The chain is built from TRBV7-9 and TRBJ1-2, with no clear D. CDR1 and CDR2 (germline): SEHNR, FQNEAQ (reference sequence). The CDR3 length is 13 residues. V lost 0 bases to trimming and J lost 8 bases, with 10 bases between them.

The chain links TRBV7-2 to TRBJ1-2; no clear D gene. The V end was cut by 0 bases, the J end by 2 bases, with 10 bases between. Germline CDR1 is SGHTA and CDR2 is FQGNSA. The CDR3 is 15 residues long. In nucleotides, the CDR3 is TGTGCCAGCAGCTTAGCGGCAGGCAGCAACTATGGCTACACCTTC. This gives the protein CASSLAAGSNYGYTF.

J is TRBJ1-1 and V is TRBV19; TRBD1 might be the D (6 bases). The CDR3 loop spans 16 amino acids. Trimming took 0 bases from V and 5 from J, leaving 16 bases between them. Germline V gene lookup returns CDR1 LNHDA and CDR2 SQIVND (reference sequence). The CDR3 here is CASSIDSYPGATEAFF. The CDR3 region has the DNA TGTGCCAGTAGTATAGATTCCTACCCAGGGGCGACTGAAGCTTTCTTT.

V gene TRBV29-1 combines with J gene TRBJ2-5; D is unresolved. Germline CDR1 SQVTM, CDR2 ANQGSEA. The CDR3 is 12 residues long. Deletions cut 2 bases from V and 4 bases from J, with 8 bases between. The CDR3 DNA follows: TGCAGCGTTGAATTGCCCGGAGAGACCCAGTACTTC. Translation gives CSVELPGETQYF.

The V call is TRBV2, the J call TRBJ2-2; no definite D call. V lost 5 bases and J lost 6, with 10 bases in between. Per the germline V gene, CDR1 is SNHLY and CDR2 is FYNNEI. This CDR3 is 13 amino acids long. CDR3: CASSLFYSGELFF. CDR3 coding DNA: TGTGCCAGCAGTCTGTTTTATTCCGGGGAGCTGTTTTTT.

The J gene is TRBJ2-4, the V gene TRBV25-1; D gene unclear. The CDR3 has 14 residues. The V gene lost 5 bases and the J gene lost 0 bases, with 8 bases spanning the gap. Germline loops: CDR1 MGHDK, CDR2 SYGVNS. CDR3 protein: CASSSALAKNIQYF. CDR3 bases: TGTGCCAGCAGTTCAGCACTAGCCAAAAACATTCAGTACTTC.

The chain links TRBV7-9 to TRBJ1-1, with D maybe TRBD1 (6 bases). There are 18 residues in the CDR3. The germline gives CDR1 SEHNR, CDR2 FQNEAQ (reference sequence). V lost 1 base, J lost 6 bases, and 24 bases lay in between. The CDR3 reads CASSLVSLTGTGIPEAFF. In nucleotides, the CDR3 is TGTGCCAGCAGCTTAGTATCCCTAACAGGGACGGGTATACCTGAAGCTTTCTTT.